Each of the 22 T cell receptor beta chains below was sequenced from the same sample in a study of blood T cell repertoires in COVID-19 (dated by TCRdb to the early 2020s). Libraries were made using the immunoSEQ multiplex PCR assay. The immuneACCESS repertoire file appears here via TCRdb, limited to in-frame rearrangements. These files lack a portion of the clones; in checked studies, under half of the deficit traces to unresolved V genes, and the cause of the others is not known. This sample gives approximately 200,000 clones in total; roughly 82% of them show up just once. In total, the top ten clones hold 10% to 15% of the sample. The sequenced sample was PBMCs or T cells enriched from blood (not recorded which). The receptors originated from a man aged 35 to 55 who had recovered from COVID-19.

The chain uses TRBV5-1 and TRBJ1-1; 10 bases line up with TRBD1. Germline trimming cut 4 bases from V and 11 bases from J; bases unmatched to any gene: 14. The CDR3 loop spans 15 amino acids. Per germline, CDR1 SGHRS and CDR2 YFSETQ. CDR3 in DNA: TGCGCCAGCAGCGAAGGGACAGGGGTGGCAATGAATGCTTTCTTT. Residues: CASSEGTGVAMNAFF. Based on the CDR3 plus reference TRBV5-1 and TRBJ1-1, the full variable domain is KAGVTQTPRYLIKTRGQQVTLSCSPISGHRSVSWYQQTPGQGLQFLFEYFSETQRNKGNFPGRFSGRQFSNSRSEMNVSTLELGDSALYLCASSEGTGVAMNAFFGQGTRLTVV.

The chain employs TRBV27 and TRBJ2-1, with 13 bases aligning to TRBD2. Per germline, CDR1 MNHEY and CDR2 SMNVEV (reference sequence). Losses at the gene ends were 3 bases for V and 5 bases for J; bases not matched to a gene: 4. There are 16 residues in the CDR3. The DNA of the CDR3 is TGTGCCAGCAGTTTCGGACTAGCGGGAGCCAACAATGAGCAGTTCTTC. This sequence encodes CASSFGLAGANNEQFF.

The V gene is TRBV5-1, the J gene TRBJ1-6; maybe TRBD1 (6 bases). Trimming pared 5 bases from V and 7 bases from J, leaving 10 bases between. Germline V CDR1 and CDR2: SGHRS, YFSETQ. The CDR3 sequence is 13 residues long. CDR3 loop: CASRSGENSPLHF. The CDR3 bases are TGCGCCAGCAGATCAGGGGAGAATTCACCCCTCCACTTT.

V is TRBV4-3 and J is TRBJ1-1; 7 bases are shared with TRBD1. Trimming took 6 bases from V and 1 from J; bases not matched to a gene: 11. The germline CDR1 and CDR2 sequences are LGHNA and YSLEER. The CDR3 covers 16 residues. This CDR3 is CASRPGGRGSNTEAFF. The CDR3 DNA sequence: TGCGCCAGCAGGCCTGGAGGCAGGGGGTCGAACACTGAAGCTTTCTTT.

CDR3 in DNA: TGTGCCAGCACCCCGGGAGGGTACAAGAGGAACTACGAGCAGTACTTC. Encoded protein: CASTPGGYKRNYEQYF. The V gene is TRBV7-2, the J gene TRBJ2-7; 8 nucleotides align to TRBD2. The CDR3 loop spans 16 amino acids. CDR1 and CDR2 from the germline V gene are SGHTA and FQGNSA. The V segment lost 7 bases and the J segment 3 bases; nucleotides outside the gene matches: 14. The full variable domain, completed using reference TRBV7-2 and TRBJ2-7, is GAGVSQSPSNKVTEKGKDVELRCDPISGHTALYWYRQSLGQGLEFLIYFQGNSAPDKSGLPSDRFSAERTGGSVSTLTIQRTQQEDSAVYLCASTPGGYKRNYEQYFGPGTRLTVT.

The J gene is TRBJ2-5, the V gene TRBV15; unclear D gene. This CDR3 spans 14 amino acids. Germline V gene data show CDR1 as LNHNV and CDR2 as YYDKDF (reference sequence). V was clipped by 3 bases and J by 5 bases, with 13 bases between them. As DNA, the CDR3 is TGTGCCACCAGCAGTGGCGGAGCCCGCGAGACCCAGTACTTC. Residues: CATSSGGARETQYF.

This rearrangement joins TRBV2 to TRBJ1-4; weak D call: TRBD1 (6 bases). The CDR3 extends over 14 amino acids. From germline, CDR1 is SNHLY and CDR2 FYNNEI. The V end lost 5 bases, the J end lost 5 bases, and 12 bases lay between the germline ends. The chain's CDR3 is CASSLQGANEKLFF. The CDR3 region has the DNA TGTGCCAGCAGTTTACAGGGAGCGAATGAAAAACTGTTTTTT.

This clone was detected only a few times. The gene calls are TRBV30 and TRBJ2-7; D perhaps matches TRBD2 (6 bases). The CDR3 has 15 amino acids. Trimming cost V 2 bases and J 0 bases, with 14 bases left between them. Germline values: CDR1 GTSNPN, CDR2 SVGIG (reference sequence). The CDR3 DNA reads TGTGCCTGGAGTCGGCCTAGCGACGCCTCCTACGAGCAGTACTTC. Amino acids: CAWSRPSDASYEQYF.

The chain employs TRBV2 and TRBJ1-2; D gene ambiguous. Germline loops: CDR1 SNHLY, CDR2 FYNNEI. V dropped 6 bases and J dropped 4 bases, with 12 bases sitting between them. This CDR3 has 13 amino acids. As DNA, the CDR3 is TGTGCCAGCAGGGTGGAGGTTCGCTATGGCTACACCTTC. This sequence encodes CASRVEVRYGYTF. Using reference TRBV2 and TRBJ1-2 for the parts outside the CDR3, the full variable domain is EPEVTQTPSHQVTQMGQEVILRCVPISNHLYFYWYRQILGQKVEFLVSFYNNEISEKSEIFDDQFSVERPDGSNFTLKIRSTKLEDSAMYFCASRVEVRYGYTFGSGTRLTVV.

Remarks on this clone: The junction shows a germline mismatch at one end, possibly a read error. The chain recombines TRBV20-1 with TRBJ1-5; D may be TRBD1 (5 bases). Germline V CDR1 and CDR2: DFQATT, SNEGSKA (reference sequence). CDR3 length: 10 residues. CDR3 amino acids: CSSQTRDYYF. DNA of the CDR3: TGCAGCTCGCAGACCCGGGACTACTATTTT.

CDR3 sequence reads: CASSLASWTSGTEQYF. Here the CDR3 DNA reads TGTGCCAGCAGCTTAGCCAGCTGGACTAGCGGGACCGAGCAGTACTTC. The chain carries TRBV7-8 and TRBJ2-7; 12 nucleotides match TRBD2. The CDR3 contains 16 residues. V lost 0 bases to trimming and J lost 6 bases; unmatched junction nucleotides: 6. Germline CDR1 is SGHVS and CDR2 is FQNEAQ.

V and J are TRBV9 and TRBJ2-7; 10 positions match TRBD2. V shed 3 bases, J shed 5 bases, and the junction held 14 bases outside the gene matches. This CDR3 comprises 17 residues. From germline, CDR1 is SGDLS and CDR2 YYNGEE. Written as DNA, the CDR3 is TGTGCCAGCAGCGCGTCCGGGACTAGCGTTGATCACGACGAGCAGTACTTC. Protein sequence: CASSASGTSVDHDEQYF.

V is TRBV15 and J is TRBJ1-5; the D is unclear. Germline CDR1 and CDR2: LNHNV and YYDKDF (reference sequence). The CDR3 runs 14 residues. The ends were cut back, 1 base at V and 2 bases at J, with 6 bases in the middle. The CDR3 sequence is CATSRGSGNQPQHF. DNA for the CDR3: TGTGCCACCAGCAGAGGGAGTGGCAATCAGCCCCAGCATTTT.

The chain couples TRBV20-1 to TRBJ2-3, with 9 bases aligning to TRBD2. Germline V lookup: CDR1 DFQATT, CDR2 SNEGSKA (reference sequence). CDR3 size: 14 residues. V dropped 3 bases and J dropped 1; count of bases not matched to a gene: 2. This chain's CDR3 is CSASSGSGTDTQYF. The CDR3 coding sequence is TGCAGTGCTAGTAGCGGGAGTGGCACAGATACGCAGTATTTT.

The chain employs TRBV27 and TRBJ2-7; TRBD1 agrees at 9 bases. Trimming cost V 5 bases and J 2 bases; bases outside gene matches: 10. From germline, CDR1 is MNHEY and CDR2 SMNVEV (reference sequence). The CDR3 length is 16 residues. The CDR3 region has the DNA TGTGCCAGCAGTAAGAGACAGGGGGGCGTCCCCTACGAGCAGTACTTC. Protein sequence: CASSKRQGGVPYEQYF.

The rearrangement links TRBV7-2 to TRBJ2-3; 10 bases align to TRBD2. Germline lookup yields CDR1 SGHTA and CDR2 FQGNSA. The CDR3 has 18 residues. J gave up 3 bases and V 1 base, and 10 bases lay outside the gene matches. As DNA, the CDR3 is TGTGCCAGCAGCTTAGGGGCTAGCGGGGGAGGGGGGACAGATACGCAGTATTTT. Amino acid sequence: CASSLGASGGGGTDTQYF.

This chain connects TRBV7-9 to TRBJ2-6, with D perhaps TRBD1 (6 bases). Trimming pared 5 bases from V and 2 bases from J, leaving 10 bases between. Germline values: CDR1 SEHNR, CDR2 FQNEAQ (reference sequence). The CDR3 is made up of 15 amino acids. The CDR3 DNA reads as TGTGCCAGCAGCGTCCCAGGGGCTGGGGCCAACGTCCTGACTTTC. This encodes CASSVPGAGANVLTF. Using reference TRBV7-9 and TRBJ2-6 for the parts outside the CDR3, the full variable domain is DTGVSQNPRHKITKRGQNVTFRCDPISEHNRLYWYRQTLGQGPEFLTYFQNEAQLEKSRLLSDRFSAERPKGSFSTLEIQRTEQGDSAMYLCASSVPGAGANVLTFGAGSRLTVL.

The CDR3 sequence: CAIPDRGSSYNSPLHF. DNA of the CDR3: TGTGCCATCCCGGACAGGGGTAGCTCCTATAATTCACCCCTCCACTTT. The chain carries TRBV28 and TRBJ1-6, with 9 bases fitting TRBD1. The CDR3 has 16 amino acids. Losses at the gene ends were 10 bases for V and 0 bases for J; bases not matched to a gene: 7. Germline assignment: CDR1 MDHEN and CDR2 SYDVKM.

V usage is TRBV19 and J usage is TRBJ2-1, with 12 bases fitting TRBD2. The length of the CDR3 is 15 residues. Germline CDR1 and CDR2: LNHDA and SQIVND (reference sequence). The J segment lost 4 bases and the V segment lost 10 bases, leaving 8 bases of the junction unmatched. For the CDR3, the DNA is TGTGCCACTCTAGCGGGAGGGCCTGGATACAATGAGCAGTTCTTC. It yields the protein CATLAGGPGYNEQFF.

V gene TRBV6-5 combines with J gene TRBJ1-1, with 9 bases identical to TRBD1. The CDR3 extends over 14 amino acids. From germline, CDR1 is MNHEY and CDR2 SVGAGI. Trimming cost V 6 bases and J 7 bases; bases outside gene matches: 9. Written as DNA, the CDR3 is TGTGCCAGCAGGAAGTCAGGGACAGGGCTTGAAGCTTTCTTT. Encoded protein: CASRKSGTGLEAFF.

The rearrangement joins TRBV24-1 to TRBJ2-2; 11 bases agree with TRBD1. The CDR3 sequence is 15 residues long. From germline, CDR1 is KGHDR and CDR2 SFDVKD. Trimming cost V 9 bases and J 3 bases; bases outside gene matches: 5. Here the CDR3 DNA reads TGTGCCACCGCACAGGGACAGGGGGACACCGGGGAGCTGTTTTTT. This encodes CATAQGQGDTGELFF.

The genes are TRBV5-1 and TRBJ2-1, with 11 bases fitting TRBD2. Germline trimming cut 3 bases from V and 7 bases from J; bases unmatched to any gene: 3. Germline loops: CDR1 SGHRS, CDR2 YFSETQ. This CDR3 is built from 14 residues. The CDR3 reads CASSSGLAANEQFF. Here the CDR3 DNA reads TGCGCCAGCAGCTCGGGACTAGCGGCTAATGAGCAGTTCTTC.